These 27 T cell receptor beta chains were sequenced from one sample in a study of human T cells and chemical hapten exposure. One entry per CDR3 protein results from TCRdb running MiXCR on the RACE reads. The profile shows some 400,000 distinct CDR3 sequences, 5.1% of them singletons. Time point here: pre-sensitization, week 0. Treatment denoted: therapeutic diphenylcyclopropenone sensitization with weekly scalp DPC. Sequenced material: whole blood, taken in connection with sensitization to the hapten diphenylcyclopropenone (DPC). The receptors originated from a woman between 45 and 60 years old with alopecia areata. Some clones in this sample may be carry-over from other donors' samples.

The chain employs TRBV5-3 and TRBJ1-2; no definite D call. Being an ORF, TRBV5-3 has a function that is uncertain. Between the trimmed V and J ends, which lost 3 bases and 8 bases, there was a span of 17 bases. CDR3 length: 14 amino acids. CDR3 in amino acids: CARSCPAGRKGYTF. Here the CDR3 DNA reads TGTGCCAGAAGCTGCCCCGCAGGACGTAAGGGCTACACCTTC.

This clonotype was detected only a few times. Here the CDR3 DNA reads TGCAGTGCCCTTGGCGGGGCAGAGGGAGACTATGGCTACACCTTC. Translation: CSALGGAEGDYGYTF. J is TRBJ1-2 and V is TRBV20-1, with D tentatively TRBD1 (5 bases). CDR3 length: 15 residues. CDR1 is DFQATT, CDR2 SNEGSKA, per germline (reference sequence). Trimming cost V 6 bases and J 3 bases, with 20 bases left between them.

This clonotype was detected many times. The rearrangement joins TRBV30 to TRBJ1-1; TRBD1 might be the D (5 bases). The CDR3 covers 14 residues. V was trimmed by 2 bases and J by 1 base, leaving 11 bases between them. In germline, CDR1 is GTSNPN, CDR2 SVGIG (reference sequence). DNA of the CDR3: TGTGCCTGGAGTCCGGGACGGCAGAACACTGAAGCTTTCTTT. Translated, it gives CAWSPGRQNTEAFF.

In DNA form, the CDR3 reads TGTGCCAGCAGTTTAAAAACGGTCAATGAGCAGTTCTTC. Translating it yields CASSLKTVNEQFF. This chain joins TRBV12-3 or TRBV12-4 and TRBJ2-1; D unclear. V was trimmed by 2 bases and J by 6 bases, leaving 8 bases between them. The CDR3 is 13 amino acids.

This clonotype appeared many times. The chain joins TRBV18 to TRBJ1-6; D ambiguous. The CDR3 is 17 amino acids. In germline, CDR1 is KGHSH, CDR2 LQKENI. V gave up 2 bases and J gave up 3 bases, with 14 bases separating them. The CDR3 protein is CASSPSSAVNYNSPLHF. CDR3 DNA sequence: TGTGCCAGCTCACCAAGTTCGGCAGTGAACTATAATTCACCCCTCCACTTT.

The gene calls are TRBV6-2 or TRBV6-3 and TRBJ2-2; the D gene is possibly TRBD1 (6 bases). V was cut by 2 bases and J by 6 bases, with 10 bases left in between. Germline lookup yields CDR1 MNHEY and CDR2 SVGEGT. This CDR3 is built from 14 residues. CDR3 loop: CASSYTSGAGELFF. CDR3 coding DNA: TGTGCCAGCAGTTACACTTCAGGGGCCGGGGAGCTGTTTTTT.

This clonotype turned up a few times. The V gene is TRBV19, the J gene TRBJ1-2, with 10 bases that match TRBD1. CDR1 is LNHDA, CDR2 SQIVND, per germline (reference sequence). The CDR3 spans 14 residues. J lost 4 bases, V lost 5 bases, and 4 bases had no gene match. CDR3 loop: CASSGTGESYGYTF. The CDR3, as DNA: TGTGCCAGTAGTGGGACAGGGGAGAGCTATGGCTACACCTTC. The entire variable domain, with the rest obtained from reference TRBV19 and TRBJ1-2, is as follows: DGGITQSPKYLFRKEGQNVTLSCEQNLNHDAMYWYRQDPGQGLRLIYYSQIVNDFQKGDIAEGYSVSREKKESFPLTVTSAQKNPTAFYLCASSGTGESYGYTFGSGTRLTVV.

This rearrangement joins TRBV12-3 or TRBV12-4 to TRBJ1-6; possible D gene TRBD1, 6 bases. The V and J ends lost 3 bases and 12 bases respectively, with 15 bases between them. CDR3 length: 14 residues. CDR3 in amino acids: CASSFTGKWRPLHF. CDR3 nucleotides: TGTGCCAGCAGTTTCACAGGGAAGTGGAGACCCCTCCACTTT.

This clonotype was seen many times. The V gene is TRBV6-2 or TRBV6-3, the J gene TRBJ2-7; 7 bases agree with TRBD2. There are 15 residues in the CDR3. From germline, CDR1 is MNHEY and CDR2 SVGEGT. V shed 5 bases, J shed 6 bases, and the junction held 13 bases outside the gene matches. Here the CDR3 reads CASSQRDRTSVEQYF. CDR3 in DNA: TGTGCCAGCAGTCAGAGGGATCGGACTAGTGTCGAGCAGTACTTC.

In this sample, this clonotype turned up many times. The CDR3 loop is CASSLDGSLTPLHF. DNA for the CDR3: TGTGCCAGCAGCCTGGACGGGTCCTTGACACCCCTCCACTTT. The chain has TRBV5-4 and TRBJ1-6, with D unresolved. CDR1 is SGHNT, CDR2 YYREEE, per germline (reference sequence). Trimming pared 4 bases from V and 11 bases from J, leaving 16 bases between. CDR3 size: 14 residues.

This chain links TRBV10-3 with TRBJ1-5; TRBD1 might be the D (5 bases). The germline V gene has CDR1 ENHRY and CDR2 SYGVKD. This CDR3 contains 15 residues. The germline V and J ends were trimmed by 4 bases and 0 bases, with 10 bases remaining between them. CDR3 region: CAISAGHDSNQPQHF. In DNA form, the CDR3 reads TGTGCCATCAGTGCCGGACACGATAGCAATCAGCCCCAGCATTTT.

This clonotype appeared many times. The chain is built from TRBV20-1 and TRBJ1-5; 7 bases agree with TRBD1. CDR3 length equals 13 residues. Trimming cost V 5 bases and J 4 bases; bases outside gene matches: 5. Germline assignment: CDR1 DFQATT and CDR2 SNEGSKA (reference sequence). The chain's CDR3 is CSAGTTGNQPQHF. The CDR3 nucleotides read TGCAGTGCTGGCACGACAGGGAATCAGCCCCAGCATTTT.

The chain is built from TRBV5-1 and TRBJ1-1; 10 bases map to TRBD1. From germline, CDR1 is SGHRS and CDR2 YFSETQ. The CDR3 runs to 15 residues. V was clipped by 4 bases and J by 7 bases; unmatched bases: 10. The CDR3 bases are TGCGCCAGCAGCACGACAGGGGGCTCTGGGATTGAAGCTTTCTTT. Encoded protein: CASSTTGGSGIEAFF.

This clonotype has at least ten counts. This rearrangement joins TRBV4-2 to TRBJ2-7, with D possibly TRBD2 on 5 matching bases. Trimming shortened V by 0 bases and J by 5 bases, and 8 bases separated the two germline ends. The length of the CDR3 is 13 residues. Germline V CDR1 and CDR2: LGHNA, YNFKEQ. CDR3 residues: CASSQDPGNEQYF. The CDR3 DNA sequence: TGTGCCAGCAGCCAAGATCCGGGAAACGAGCAGTACTTC.

This clonotype has just a few counts. The V and J genes are TRBV15 and TRBJ1-6; no clear D gene. V dropped 6 bases and J dropped 3 bases, with 6 bases sitting between them. CDR3 length: 13 residues. Germline CDR1 LNHNV, CDR2 YYDKDF (reference sequence). The CDR3 loop is CATRNGYNSPLHF. The CDR3 DNA reads TGTGCCACCAGAAACGGCTATAATTCACCCCTCCACTTT.

This clonotype was counted a few times. V is TRBV19 and J is TRBJ2-1; 10 bases match TRBD2. The CDR3 consists of 14 residues. CDR1 LNHDA and CDR2 SQIVND come from the germline V gene (reference sequence). J was trimmed by 3 bases and V by 9 bases; bases with no gene match: 5. The CDR3 sequence: CASDSGRFYNEQFF. The CDR3 DNA follows: TGTGCCAGCGATAGCGGGAGGTTCTACAATGAGCAGTTCTTC.

This clonotype was counted a few times. The CDR3 DNA reads TGTGCCAGCAGCCAAGAGGGATCTAGCGGGAGTTTGAATACGCAGTATTTT. Translating it yields CASSQEGSSGSLNTQYF. The rearrangement links TRBV4-2 to TRBJ2-3; 10 nucleotides agree with TRBD2. The CDR3 extends over 17 amino acids. Germline CDR1 is LGHNA and CDR2 is YNFKEQ. V shed 0 bases, J shed 7 bases, and the junction held 10 bases outside the gene matches.

This clonotype was counted at least ten times. This chain's CDR3 is CAWSESFETRLYNEQFF. Written as DNA, the CDR3 is TGTGCCTGGAGTGAAAGCTTCGAGACTCGTCTTTACAATGAGCAGTTCTTC. The chain uses TRBV30 and TRBJ2-1; D is uncertain. This CDR3 is 17 amino acids long. V lost 1 base and J lost 4, with 20 bases in between. Germline V lookup: CDR1 GTSNPN, CDR2 SVGIG (reference sequence).

This clonotype has a handful of counts. The chain uses TRBV9 and TRBJ2-1; perhaps TRBD2 as D (5 bases). Germline V gene data show CDR1 as SGDLS and CDR2 as YYNGEE. This CDR3 has 15 amino acids. Trimming stripped 0 bases from V and 3 bases from J, with 10 bases between. CDR3 residues: CASSVGTGNYNEQFF. For the CDR3, the DNA is TGTGCCAGCAGCGTAGGTACGGGAAACTACAATGAGCAGTTCTTC. The full variable domain, rest sourced from reference TRBV9 and TRBJ2-1, is DSGVTQTPKHLITATGQRVTLRCSPRSGDLSVYWYQQSLDQGLQFLIQYYNGEERAKGNILERFSAQQFPDLHSELNLSSLELGDSALYFCASSVGTGNYNEQFFGPGTRLTVL.

In this sample, this clonotype turned up many times. V usage is TRBV6-5 and J usage is TRBJ1-5; the D gene is possibly TRBD1 (6 bases). V was clipped by 10 bases and J by 2 bases, with 18 bases between them. Germline CDR1 reads MNHEY; CDR2 reads SVGAGI. The CDR3 contains 15 residues. CDR3 amino acids: CATSRGASGNQPQHF. The DNA for the CDR3 is TGTGCCACAAGTCGGGGGGCGAGTGGCAATCAGCCCCAGCATTTT.

The sample holds a few counts of this clonotype. This chain connects TRBV6-4 to TRBJ1-1, with D possibly matching TRBD1 (5 bases). The CDR3 is 14 residues long. The germline CDR1 and CDR2 sequences are MRHNA and SNTAGT. V lost 4 bases, J lost 4 bases, and 13 bases lay in between. The CDR3 DNA reads as TGTGCCAGCAGTGTAGAAACAGGTACCACTGAAGCTTTCTTT. Residues: CASSVETGTTEAFF.

There are many counts of this clonotype. The chain uses TRBV7-9 and TRBJ1-2; D is uncertain. This CDR3 is built from 13 residues. Trimming shortened V by 8 bases and J by 10 bases, and 20 bases separated the two germline ends. From germline, CDR1 is SEHNR and CDR2 FQNEAQ (reference sequence). This chain's CDR3 is CASLNAPFFDYTF. The CDR3 region has the DNA TGTGCCAGCCTCAACGCACCCTTTTTTGACTACACCTTC. Variable domain in full (rest from reference TRBV7-9 and TRBJ1-2): DTGVSQNPRHKITKRGQNVTFRCDPISEHNRLYWYRQTLGQGPEFLTYFQNEAQLEKSRLLSDRFSAERPKGSFSTLEIQRTEQGDSAMYLCASLNAPFFDYTFGSGTRLTVV.

The chain carries TRBV29-1 and TRBJ1-1, with a tentative D call TRBD1 (5 bases). Germline V gives CDR1 SQVTM, CDR2 ANQGSEA. This CDR3 region has 10 residues. CDR3 DNA sequence: TGCGCAGGGTTGAACACTGAAGCTTTCTTT. It codes for CAGLNTEAFF.

The sample holds many counts of this clonotype. The V call is TRBV24-1, the J call TRBJ1-1; tentative D call: TRBD1 (6 bases). Trimming removed 9 bases from V and 0 bases from J, with 13 bases in between. This CDR3 comprises 14 residues. Germline values: CDR1 KGHDR, CDR2 SFDVKD. This CDR3 reads CATEGRGLNTEAFF. Written as DNA, the CDR3 is TGTGCCACCGAGGGCAGGGGCCTGAACACTGAAGCTTTCTTT.

V is TRBV20-1 and J is TRBJ1-3; possible D gene TRBD1, 5 bases. The CDR3 loop spans 14 amino acids. Germline CDR1 and CDR2: DFQATT and SNEGSKA (reference sequence). Trimming stripped 6 bases from V and 0 bases from J, with 12 bases between. CDR3 in amino acids: CSAGAGLSGNTIYF. The CDR3 nucleotides read TGCAGTGCAGGTGCAGGGCTCTCTGGAAACACCATATATTTT.

This clonotype has only a few counts. The chain carries TRBV6-6 and TRBJ1-6; no clear D gene. Germline V gene lookup returns CDR1 MNHNY and CDR2 SVGAGI (reference sequence). The V gene lost 4 bases and the J gene lost 6 bases, with 7 bases spanning the gap. The CDR3 has 13 residues. The CDR3 DNA follows: TGTGCCAGCAGTTCTGAGTTTAATTCACCCCTCCACTTT. Protein sequence: CASSSEFNSPLHF.

This clonotype was counted only a few times. The CDR3 coding sequence is TGCAGTGCTAGAGACCTAGCGGGAGGGCCGGGCGAGCAGTACTTC. Amino acid sequence: CSARDLAGGPGEQYF. The chain joins TRBV20-1 to TRBJ2-7, with 12 nucleotides matching TRBD2. V gave up 0 bases and J gave up 6 bases; unmatched junction bases: 6. The CDR3 consists of 15 residues. Germline values: CDR1 DFQATT, CDR2 SNEGSKA (reference sequence).